What follows are 8 T cell receptor beta chains derived from one specimen sequenced in a study of T cell repertoires in cytomegalovirus infection. Via MiXCR, TCRdb re-called the reads, giving one row per CDR3 protein. The table lists hundreds of thousands of distinct CDR3 sequences, approximately 8.9% of them singletons. The material sequenced was PBMCs. These receptors were taken from a human donor in good health (CMV status not recorded). Some clones in this sample may be carry-over from other donors' samples.

This clonotype was found a few times. This rearrangement joins TRBV5-4 to TRBJ1-5, with D possibly being TRBD1 (6 bases). CDR3 length: 16 residues. Germline V CDR1 and CDR2: SGHNT, YYREEE (reference sequence). Trimming removed 7 bases from V and 4 bases from J, with 21 bases in between. The CDR3: CASCKGGIVRNQPQHF. The CDR3, as DNA: TGTGCCAGCTGCAAGGGGGGCATCGTCAGGAATCAGCCCCAGCATTTT.

The table lists this clonotype with many counts. This chain connects TRBV20-1 to TRBJ2-7; maybe TRBD1 (5 bases). This CDR3 region has 15 residues. Germline V gives CDR1 DFQATT, CDR2 SNEGSKA (reference sequence). Deletions cut 3 bases from V and 0 bases from J, with 15 bases between. CDR3 residues: CSARGPGISSYEQYV. The CDR3, as DNA: TGCAGTGCTAGGGGTCCAGGGATTAGCTCCTACGAGCAGTACGTC.

There are many counts of this clonotype. This rearrangement joins TRBV11-3 to TRBJ1-1; D is ambiguous. V was pared by 1 base and J by 1 base, with 13 bases between. Germline values: CDR1 SGHNT, CDR2 YENEEA. This CDR3 contains 16 residues. The CDR3 spells CASSLGSSTQNTEAFF. The DNA of the CDR3 is TGTGCCAGCAGCTTAGGCTCGTCGACCCAGAACACTGAAGCTTTCTTT.

The chain carries TRBV29-1 and TRBJ2-1; D is ambiguous. CDR1 and CDR2 from the germline V gene are SQVTM and ANQGSEA. Trimming removed 4 bases at V and 6 bases at J, with 4 bases between. The length of the CDR3 is 10 residues. The CDR3 reads CSVGLNEQFF. The CDR3 DNA reads TGCAGCGTTGGCCTCAATGAGCAGTTCTTC.

The chain uses TRBV28 and TRBJ1-6; 10 nucleotides match TRBD1. CDR1 MDHEN and CDR2 SYDVKM come from the germline V gene. V was pared by 6 bases and J by 5 bases, with 7 bases of the junction left unmatched. The CDR3 runs 16 residues. CDR3 sequence reads: CASRPTGGFDNSPLHF. The CDR3 region has the DNA TGTGCCAGCAGACCGACAGGGGGCTTCGATAATTCACCCCTCCACTTT. The full variable domain, its missing parts supplied by reference TRBV28 and TRBJ1-6, is DVKVTQSSRYLVKRTGEKVFLECVQDMDHENMFWYRQDPGLGLRLIYFSYDVKMKEKGDIPEGYSVSREKKERFSLILESASTNQTSMYLCASRPTGGFDNSPLHFGNGTRLTVT.

This clonotype has a count of ten or more. The chain uses TRBV7-9 and TRBJ1-5; no firm D call. Trimming pared 1 base from V and 3 bases from J, leaving 7 bases between. This CDR3 has 14 amino acids. Germline CDR1 and CDR2: SEHNR and FQNEAQ (reference sequence). As DNA, the CDR3 is TGTGCCAGCAGCTTAGGGCCTCTCAATCAGCCCCAGCATTTT. This gives the protein CASSLGPLNQPQHF.

This clonotype was seen repeatedly, ten times or more. The J gene is TRBJ1-5, the V gene TRBV6-2 or TRBV6-3; 7 bases fit TRBD1. V lost 5 bases and J lost 7; bases outside the gene matches: 8. CDR3 length: 14 residues. The germline V gene encodes CDR1 MNHEY and CDR2 SVGEGT. The CDR3 coding sequence is TGTGCCAGCAGTGACAGACAGGGTATACAGCCCCAGCATTTT. This encodes CASSDRQGIQPQHF.

In its sample, this clonotype was seen many times. The chain recombines TRBV10-3 with TRBJ2-3; D not certain. Germline V gene sequence: CDR1 ENHRY, CDR2 SYGVKD. Between the trimmed V and J ends, which lost 0 bases and 3 bases, there was a span of 10 bases. The CDR3 loop spans 15 amino acids. The DNA of the CDR3 is TGTGCCATCAGTGAGTCGACGGGCAGAACAGATACGCAGTATTTT. This sequence encodes CAISESTGRTDTQYF.